This T cell receptor (beta chain) was captured in a study of CD8+CD57+ T cells in acquired aplastic anemia. Across the whole study: Recorded DNA amounts for sorted CD4+ and CD8+ cells had an average of 3.2 ug.

This CDR3 contains 15 residues. Germline V gives CDR1 SGHVS, CDR2 FNYEAQ. V lost 4 bases to trimming and J lost 9 bases; unmatched junction nucleotides: 6. Genomic DNA, the template, was used for profiling of the TCR beta VDJ and CDR3. TCRdb processed the reads anew with MiXCR; each CDR3 protein has one entry. The table shows 200,000 or so distinct CDR3 sequences, with about 62% occurring only once. Before being chosen for sequencing, patients had shown CD8+CD57+ cell expansion by flow cytometry. Severe acquired aplastic anemia was present in all patients. Study-level results: Sharing between patients and controls was observed for over 25 CD8+ CDR3 sequences. Patients and controls had CD8+ Simpson's diversity values that were not significantly distinct.

As for this clonotype: Its target is not known.

Sequenced input: sorted CD4+, CD8+, or CD8+CD57+ T cells (not recorded which) from PBMCs. The sequence came from a human donor with aplastic anemia. This sequence joins TRBV7-6 and TRBJ1-6; TRBD1 matches 10 bases. The chain's CDR3 is CASSSRQGARSPLHF. In nucleotides, the CDR3 is TGTGCCAGCAGCTCCCGACAGGGGGCTCGTTCACCCCTCCACTTT.